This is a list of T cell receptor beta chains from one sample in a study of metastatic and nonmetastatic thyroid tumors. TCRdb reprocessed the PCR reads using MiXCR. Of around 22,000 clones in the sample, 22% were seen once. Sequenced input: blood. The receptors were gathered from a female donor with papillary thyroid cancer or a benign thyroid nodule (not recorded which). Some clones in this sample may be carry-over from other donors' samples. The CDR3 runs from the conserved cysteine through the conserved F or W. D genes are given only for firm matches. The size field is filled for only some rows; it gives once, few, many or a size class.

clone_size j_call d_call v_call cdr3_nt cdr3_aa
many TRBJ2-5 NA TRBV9 TGTGCCAGCAGCCCACAAGTGGACAGCCTCGGGACCCAGTACTTC CASSPQVDSLGTQYF
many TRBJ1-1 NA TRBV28 TGTGCCAGCAGTTTACAGGGGTCTGAAGCTTTCTTT CASSLQGSEAFF
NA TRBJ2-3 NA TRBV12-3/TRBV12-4 TGTGCCAGCAGTTTCGGAATGGGGGACCAGATCTTATCAGATCCGCAGAATTTT CASSFGMGDQILSDPQNF
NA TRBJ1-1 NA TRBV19 TGTGCCAGTTGCTTGAGGTGGCAGGGAAATACTGAAGCTGTCTTT CASCLRWQGNTEAVF
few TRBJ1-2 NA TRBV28 TGTGCCAGCACCTTGCCCACACTACGGGGTAATGGCTACACCTTC CASTLPTLRGNGYTF
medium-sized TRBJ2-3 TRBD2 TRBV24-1 TGTGCCACCAGTGATTCGAGCGGGACGACAAATACGCAGTATTTT CATSDSSGTTNTQYF
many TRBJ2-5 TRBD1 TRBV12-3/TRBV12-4 TGTGCCAGCACCCAGGACAGGGCCAAGGAGACCCAGTACTTC CASTQDRAKETQYF
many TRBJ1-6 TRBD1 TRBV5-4 TGTGCCAGCAGCTTGGAGACAGGGGTAAATTCACCCCTCCACTTT CASSLETGVNSPLHF
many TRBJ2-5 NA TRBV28 TGTGCCAGCAGTGTTAGCGGCCCGCAAGAGACCCAGTACTTC CASSVSGPQETQYF
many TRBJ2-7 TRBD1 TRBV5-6 TGTGCCAGCAGCTTGGTAACAGGGGTGGACGAGCAGTACTTC CASSLVTGVDEQYF
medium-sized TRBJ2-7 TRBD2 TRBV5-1 TGCGCCAGCAGCTTAGATCCTTGGGGAGGGAGTTACGAGCAGTACTTC CASSLDPWGGSYEQYF
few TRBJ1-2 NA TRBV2 TGTGCCAGCAGTGTCTCTGGGACCTATGGCTACACCTTC CASSVSGTYGYTF
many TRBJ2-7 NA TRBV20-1 TGCAGTGTAAGCCCTTCATCCTACGAGCAGTACTTC CSVSPSSYEQYF
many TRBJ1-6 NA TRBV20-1 TGCAGTGCTAGAGATGGTATCGACAGTCCACCCCTCCACTTT CSARDGIDSPPLHF
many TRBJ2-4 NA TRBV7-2 TGTGCCAGCAGCTTAGGGCCAGGGGGGAACATTCAGTACTTC CASSLGPGGNIQYF
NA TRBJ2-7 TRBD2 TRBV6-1 TGTGCCAGCAGTGCCAGGACTAGCGGGTCCTACGAGCAGTACTTC CASSARTSGSYEQYF
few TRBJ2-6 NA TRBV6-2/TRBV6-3 TGTGCCAGAACCCAGGGGGGTGGGGCCAACGTCCTGACTTTC CARTQGGGANVLTF
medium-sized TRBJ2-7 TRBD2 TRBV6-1 TGTGCCAGCAGTGACGGATGGGAGGGTTACGAGCAGTACTTC CASSDGWEGYEQYF
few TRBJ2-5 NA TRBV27 TGTGCCGGCAGTTCCTCGACAGTGGGGGGCGAGACCCAGTACTTC CAGSSSTVGGETQYF
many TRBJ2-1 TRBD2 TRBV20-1 TGCAGTGCTAGAGCTCGGGGCGGGAGTGTCTACAATGAGCAGTTCTTC CSARARGGSVYNEQFF
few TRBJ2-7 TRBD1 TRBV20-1 TGCAGTGCTGAATCCCGGGACAGGGGGAAGTACGAGCAGTACTTC CSAESRDRGKYEQYF
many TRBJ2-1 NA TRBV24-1 TGTGCCACCAGTGATTTGTCGGGCTATGAGCAGTTCTTC CATSDLSGYEQFF
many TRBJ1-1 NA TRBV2 TGTGCCAGCAGTGAGCAGGGGTCGTTCACTGAAGCTTTCTTT CASSEQGSFTEAFF
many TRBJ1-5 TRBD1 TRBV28 TGTGCCAGCAGTAGGACAGGGGAGGGCAATCAGCCCCAGCATTTT CASSRTGEGNQPQHF
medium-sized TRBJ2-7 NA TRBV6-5 TGTGCCAGCAGTTACTCAAACAATGCCTACGAGCAGTACTTC CASSYSNNAYEQYF
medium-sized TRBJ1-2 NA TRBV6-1 TGTGCCAGCAGTACCCCTCACAGGGAACGGTCTGGCTACACCTTC CASSTPHRERSGYTF
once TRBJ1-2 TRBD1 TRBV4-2 TGTGCCAGCAGCCAAGATAAAGGACAGGCATCTAACTATGGCTACATATTC CASSQDKGQASNYGYIF
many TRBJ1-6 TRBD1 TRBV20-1 TGCAGCGCTAGAAAGCGGGACAGGGTTTCACCCCTCCACTTT CSARKRDRVSPLHF
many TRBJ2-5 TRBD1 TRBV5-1 TGCGCCAGCAGCTCCGGGACAGGGGGCGGAGAGACCCAGTACTTC CASSSGTGGGETQYF
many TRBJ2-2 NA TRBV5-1 TGCGCCAGCAGCTTGGACCCCGGGACTCTAAACACCGGGGAGCTGTTTTTT CASSLDPGTLNTGELFF
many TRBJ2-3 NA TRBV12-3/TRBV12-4 TGTGCCAGCAGTAAGACGTGGTCAGATACGCAGTATTTT CASSKTWSDTQYF
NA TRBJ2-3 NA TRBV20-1 TGCAGTGCCCAGAAGGGGGGTACAGACACACAGTATTTT CSAQKGGTDTQYF
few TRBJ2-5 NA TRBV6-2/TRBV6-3 TGTGCCAGCAGTTACTCATCGGAGGGGGGCGAGAAACAGTACTTC CASSYSSEGGEKQYF
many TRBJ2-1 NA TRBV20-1 TGCAGTGCTGGGGACTCGGGGGACAATGAGCAGTTCTTC CSAGDSGDNEQFF
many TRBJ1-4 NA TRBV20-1 TGCAGTGCTAGGGGGGGCAGGGTAGGGGAAAAACTGTTTTTT CSARGGRVGEKLFF
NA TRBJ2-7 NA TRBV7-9 TGCTCCAGCGGCTTAGAACCTTACGAGCAGTACTTC CSSGLEPYEQYF
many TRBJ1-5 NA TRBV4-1 TGCGCCAGCAGTCGACAAGGGGGGAATCAGCCCCAGCATTTT CASSRQGGNQPQHF
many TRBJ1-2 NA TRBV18 TGTGCCAGCTCACTCGGGACCGACTATGGCTACACCTTC CASSLGTDYGYTF
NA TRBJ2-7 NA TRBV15 TGTGCCACCAGCAGAGATAGGGTTGGTTCCTACGAGCAGTACTTC CATSRDRVGSYEQYF
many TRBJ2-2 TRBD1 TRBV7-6 TGTGCCAGCAGCATTTCACAGGGGGCCCGGACCGGGGAGCTGTTTTTT CASSISQGARTGELFF
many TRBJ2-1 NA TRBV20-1 TGCAGTGCCTATCGGGAACCTAGTAATGAGCAGTTCTTC CSAYREPSNEQFF
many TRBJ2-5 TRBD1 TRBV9 TGTGCCAGCAGCGTAGCAGGGGGTGGACTCCAAGAGACCCAGTACTTC CASSVAGGGLQETQYF
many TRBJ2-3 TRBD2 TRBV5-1 TGCGCCAGCAGCTTGGGGACTAGCGGGGCGACAGATACGCAGTATTTT CASSLGTSGATDTQYF
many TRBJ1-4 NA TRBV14 TGTGCCAGCAGCCAAGCACAAGGAGGTGAAAAACTGTTTTTT CASSQAQGGEKLFF
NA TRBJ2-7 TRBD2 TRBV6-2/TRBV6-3 TGTGCCAGCAGTCCAGCTGGGCGGGAGCTGTACTTC CASSPAGRELYF
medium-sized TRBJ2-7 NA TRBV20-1 TGCAGTGCTAATAGCGTCTCCTACGAGCAGTACTTC CSANSVSYEQYF
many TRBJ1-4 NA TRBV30 TGTGCCTGGAGTGTGAGGTGGGGAGGGGAAAAACTGTTTTTT CAWSVRWGGEKLFF
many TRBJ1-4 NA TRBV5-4 TGTGCCAGCAGTCCCAACAGGAACCTTAATGAAAAACTGTTTTTT CASSPNRNLNEKLFF
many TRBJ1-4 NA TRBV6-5 TGTGCCAGCAGTTCCGCGAGACCCCCCAGGGTTGGTGAAAAACTGTTTTTT CASSSARPPRVGEKLFF
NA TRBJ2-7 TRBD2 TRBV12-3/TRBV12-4 TGTGCCAGCATTTCGGGGGGTATGAACGAGCAGTACTTC CASISGGMNEQYF
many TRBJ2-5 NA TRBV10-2 TGCGCCAGCAGTCTGGAGGGGTCGGGGACCCAGTACTTC CASSLEGSGTQYF
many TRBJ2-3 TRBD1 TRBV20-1 TGCAGTGCCGGAAGCACAGGGGGCTCCACAGATACGCAGTATTTT CSAGSTGGSTDTQYF
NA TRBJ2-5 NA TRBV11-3 TGTGCCAGCAGCTCCACTTGGGGCGTAGACGAAGAGACCCAATACTTC CASSSTWGVDEETQYF
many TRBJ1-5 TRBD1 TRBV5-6 TGTGCCAGCAGCCTTCAGGGGGGAAATCAGCCCCAGCATTTT CASSLQGGNQPQHF
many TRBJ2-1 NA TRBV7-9 TGTGCCAGCAGCTTACAGGGGGGTGAGCAGTTCTTC CASSLQGGEQFF
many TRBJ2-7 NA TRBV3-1 TGTGCCAGCAGCCAAGGGGGCCGGCCCGAGCAGTACTTC CASSQGGRPEQYF